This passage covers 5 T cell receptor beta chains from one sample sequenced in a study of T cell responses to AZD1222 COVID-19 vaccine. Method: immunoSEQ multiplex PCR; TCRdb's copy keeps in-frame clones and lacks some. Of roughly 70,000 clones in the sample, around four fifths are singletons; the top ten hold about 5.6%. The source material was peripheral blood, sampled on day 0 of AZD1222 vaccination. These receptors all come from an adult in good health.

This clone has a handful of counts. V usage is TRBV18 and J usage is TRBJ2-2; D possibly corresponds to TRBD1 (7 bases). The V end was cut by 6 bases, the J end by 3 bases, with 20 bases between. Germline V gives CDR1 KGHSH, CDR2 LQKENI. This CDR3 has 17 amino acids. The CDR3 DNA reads TGTGCCAGCTCCAGAGAGGAGGGGGCCGTGGACACCGGGGAGCTGTTTTTT. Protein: CASSREEGAVDTGELFF.

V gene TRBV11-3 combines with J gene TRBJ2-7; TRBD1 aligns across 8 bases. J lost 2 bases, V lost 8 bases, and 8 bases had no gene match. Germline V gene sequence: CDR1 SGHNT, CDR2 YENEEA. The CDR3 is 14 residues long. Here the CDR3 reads CASSSGGAAYEQYF. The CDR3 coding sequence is TGTGCCAGCTCGTCAGGGGGCGCCGCCTACGAGCAGTACTTC.

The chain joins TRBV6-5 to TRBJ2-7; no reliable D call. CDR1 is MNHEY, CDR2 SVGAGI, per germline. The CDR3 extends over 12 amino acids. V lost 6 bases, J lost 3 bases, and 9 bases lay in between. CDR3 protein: CASSPNHYEQYF. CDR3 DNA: TGTGCCAGCAGCCCCAACCACTACGAGCAGTACTTC.

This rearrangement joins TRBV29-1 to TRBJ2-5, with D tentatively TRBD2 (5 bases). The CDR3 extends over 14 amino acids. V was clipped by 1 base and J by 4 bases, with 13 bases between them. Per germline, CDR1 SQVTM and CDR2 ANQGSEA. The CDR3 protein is CSVEVAGVGETQYF. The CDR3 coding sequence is TGCAGCGTTGAAGTCGCCGGGGTCGGAGAGACCCAGTACTTC.

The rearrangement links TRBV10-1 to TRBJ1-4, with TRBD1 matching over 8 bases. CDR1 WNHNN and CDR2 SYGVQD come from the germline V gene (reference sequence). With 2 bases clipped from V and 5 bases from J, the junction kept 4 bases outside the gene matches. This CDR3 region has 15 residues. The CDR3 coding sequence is TGCGCCAGCAGTGAGACGACAGGGGTCAATGAAAAACTGTTTTTT. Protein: CASSETTGVNEKLFF.